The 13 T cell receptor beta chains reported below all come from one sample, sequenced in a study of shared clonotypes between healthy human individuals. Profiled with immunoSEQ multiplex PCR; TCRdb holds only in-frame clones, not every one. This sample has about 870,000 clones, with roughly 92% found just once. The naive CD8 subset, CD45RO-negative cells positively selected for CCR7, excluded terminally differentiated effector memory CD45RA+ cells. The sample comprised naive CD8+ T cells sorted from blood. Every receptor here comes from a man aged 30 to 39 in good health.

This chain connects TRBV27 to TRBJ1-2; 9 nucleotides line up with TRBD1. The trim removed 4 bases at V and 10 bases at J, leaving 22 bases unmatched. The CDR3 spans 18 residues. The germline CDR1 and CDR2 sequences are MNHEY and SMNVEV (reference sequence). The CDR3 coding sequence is TGTGCCAGCAGTTCCTATTCCCCAAACTACAGGGGGCGATTCGACTACACCTTC. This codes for CASSSYSPNYRGRFDYTF.

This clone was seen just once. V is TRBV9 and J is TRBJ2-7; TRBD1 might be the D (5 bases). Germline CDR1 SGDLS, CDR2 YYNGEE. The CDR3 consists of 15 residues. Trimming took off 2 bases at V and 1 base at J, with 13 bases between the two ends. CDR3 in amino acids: CASSVSGFPSYEQYF. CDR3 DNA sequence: TGTGCCAGCAGCGTCTCAGGGTTTCCTTCCTACGAGCAGTACTTC.

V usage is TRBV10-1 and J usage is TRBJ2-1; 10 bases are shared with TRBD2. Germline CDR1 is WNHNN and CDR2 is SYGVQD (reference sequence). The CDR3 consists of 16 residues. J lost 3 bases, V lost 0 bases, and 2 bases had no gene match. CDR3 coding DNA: TGCGCCAGCAGTGAGTCCAAGCGGGAGGGCTACAATGAGCAGTTCTTC. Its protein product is CASSESKREGYNEQFF.

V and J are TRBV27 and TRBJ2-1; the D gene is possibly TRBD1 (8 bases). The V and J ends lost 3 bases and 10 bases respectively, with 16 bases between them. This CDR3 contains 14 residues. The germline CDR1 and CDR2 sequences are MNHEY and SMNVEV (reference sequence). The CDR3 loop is CASSFFGQGGEQFF. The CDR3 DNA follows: TGTGCCAGCAGTTTCTTCGGACAGGGAGGGGAGCAGTTCTTC.

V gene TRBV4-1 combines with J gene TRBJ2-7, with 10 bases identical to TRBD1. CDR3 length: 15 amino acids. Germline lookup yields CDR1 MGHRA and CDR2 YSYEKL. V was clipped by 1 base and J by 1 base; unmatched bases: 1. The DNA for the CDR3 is TGCGCCAGCAGCCAAGGACAGGGGGCTTCCTACGAGCAGTACTTC. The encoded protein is CASSQGQGASYEQYF.

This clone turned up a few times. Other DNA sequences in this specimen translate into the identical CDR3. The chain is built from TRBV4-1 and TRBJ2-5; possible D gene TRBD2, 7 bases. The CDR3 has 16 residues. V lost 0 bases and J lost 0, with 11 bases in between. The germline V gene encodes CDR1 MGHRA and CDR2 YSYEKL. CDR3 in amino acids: CASSQEGGRDQETQYF. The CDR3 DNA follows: TGCGCCAGCAGCCAAGAGGGGGGGCGGGACCAAGAGACCCAGTACTTC.

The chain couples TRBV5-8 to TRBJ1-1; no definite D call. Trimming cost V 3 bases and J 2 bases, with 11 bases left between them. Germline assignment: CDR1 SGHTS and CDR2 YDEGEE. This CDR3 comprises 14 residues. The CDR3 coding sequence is TGTGCCAGCAGCTGGACGACCCTAAACACTGAAGCTTTCTTT. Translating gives CASSWTTLNTEAFF.

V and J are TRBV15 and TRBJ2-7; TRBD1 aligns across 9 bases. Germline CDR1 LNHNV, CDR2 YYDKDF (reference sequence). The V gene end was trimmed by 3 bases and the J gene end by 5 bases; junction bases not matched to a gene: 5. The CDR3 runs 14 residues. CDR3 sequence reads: CATSREGQGHEQYF. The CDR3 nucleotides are TGTGCCACCAGCAGGGAAGGACAGGGGCACGAGCAGTACTTC.

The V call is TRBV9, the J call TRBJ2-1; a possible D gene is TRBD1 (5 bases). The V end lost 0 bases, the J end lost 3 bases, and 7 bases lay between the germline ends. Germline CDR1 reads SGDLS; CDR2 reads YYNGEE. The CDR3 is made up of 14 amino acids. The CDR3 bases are TGTGCCAGCAGCGTAGGCAGGGACTACAATGAGCAGTTCTTC. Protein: CASSVGRDYNEQFF.

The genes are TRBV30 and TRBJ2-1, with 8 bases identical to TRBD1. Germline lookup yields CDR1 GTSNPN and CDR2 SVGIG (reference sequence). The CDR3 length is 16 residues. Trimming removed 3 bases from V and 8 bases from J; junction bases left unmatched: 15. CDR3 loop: CAWSAQLQGAMHEQFF. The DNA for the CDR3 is TGTGCCTGGAGCGCTCAGCTTCAGGGGGCTATGCATGAGCAGTTCTTC.

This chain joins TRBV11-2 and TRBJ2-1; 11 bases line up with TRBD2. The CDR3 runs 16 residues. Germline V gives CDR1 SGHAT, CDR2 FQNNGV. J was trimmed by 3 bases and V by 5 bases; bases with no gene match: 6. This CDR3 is CASSLGLAADYNEQFF. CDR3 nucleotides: TGTGCCAGCAGCCTGGGACTAGCGGCCGACTACAATGAGCAGTTCTTC.

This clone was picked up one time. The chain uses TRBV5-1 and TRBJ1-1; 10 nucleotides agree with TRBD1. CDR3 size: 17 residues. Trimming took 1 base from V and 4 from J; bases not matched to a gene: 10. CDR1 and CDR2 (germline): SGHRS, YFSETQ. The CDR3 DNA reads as TGCGCCAGCAGCTTGCCGGGACAGGGGCTAGTTGGCACTGAAGCTTTCTTT. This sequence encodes CASSLPGQGLVGTEAFF.

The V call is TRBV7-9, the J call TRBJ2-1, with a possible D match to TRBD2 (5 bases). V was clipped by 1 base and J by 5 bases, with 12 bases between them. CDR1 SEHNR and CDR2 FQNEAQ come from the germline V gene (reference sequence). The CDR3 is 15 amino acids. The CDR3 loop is CASSLVPSRHNEQFF. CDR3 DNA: TGTGCCAGCAGCTTAGTTCCTAGCCGTCACAATGAGCAGTTCTTC.